This T cell receptor (beta chain) was retrieved from a study of lymphopenia after photon versus proton radiotherapy. This clone was seen a single time. No antigen is known for it. The V gene lost 1 base and the J gene lost 8 bases, with 11 bases spanning the gap. The CDR3 runs 13 residues. Germline V gene data show CDR1 as MNHNS and CDR2 as SASEGT. Notes on the study in general: Post-nadir diversity loss with photons came from oligoclonal expansion, particularly CD8+ Temra cells.

TCRdb's copy holds only in-frame clones and misses some; the assay was immunoSEQ multiplex PCR. Seen here are under 35,000 clones, roughly nine tenths observed once, and the top ten hold more than 6.5%. This TCR came from a woman aged 70-85 years with pancreatic cancer. Some clones in this sample may be carry-over from other donors' samples. The chain has TRBV6-1 and TRBJ1-1, with D perhaps TRBD1 (6 bases). The sample consisted of peripheral blood, taken from a patient treated with proton-based radiotherapy. For the CDR3, the DNA is TGTGCCAGCAGTGAAGACAGGGAAGGGGAAGCTTTCTTT. Residues: CASSEDREGEAFF.